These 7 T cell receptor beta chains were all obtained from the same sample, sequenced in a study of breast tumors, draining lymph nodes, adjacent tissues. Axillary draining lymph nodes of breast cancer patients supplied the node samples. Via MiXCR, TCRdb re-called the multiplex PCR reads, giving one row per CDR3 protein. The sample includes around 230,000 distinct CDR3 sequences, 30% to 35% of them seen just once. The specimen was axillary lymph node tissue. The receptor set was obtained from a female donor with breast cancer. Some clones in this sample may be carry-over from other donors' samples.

In DNA form, the CDR3 reads TGTGCCAGCAGTTTGGTACGGACAGGGGGCCAAGAGACCCAGTACTTC. As protein: CASSLVRTGGQETQYF. The chain recombines TRBV12-3 or TRBV12-4 with TRBJ2-5; 10 positions match TRBD1. V shed 3 bases, J shed 1 base, and the junction held 5 bases outside the gene matches. The CDR3 is 16 amino acids.

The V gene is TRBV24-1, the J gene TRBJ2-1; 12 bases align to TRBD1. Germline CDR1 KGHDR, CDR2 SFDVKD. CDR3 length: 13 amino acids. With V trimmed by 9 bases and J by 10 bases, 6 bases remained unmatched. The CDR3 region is CATRGQGAEEQFF. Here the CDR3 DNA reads TGTGCCACCCGGGGACAGGGGGCTGAGGAGCAGTTCTTC.

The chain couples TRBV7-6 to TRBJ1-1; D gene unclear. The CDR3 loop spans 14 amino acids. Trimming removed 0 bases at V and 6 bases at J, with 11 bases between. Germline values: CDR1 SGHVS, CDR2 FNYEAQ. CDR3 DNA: TGTGCCAGCAGCTTAGCGGTAGGAACATCTGAAGCTTTCTTT. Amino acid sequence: CASSLAVGTSEAFF.

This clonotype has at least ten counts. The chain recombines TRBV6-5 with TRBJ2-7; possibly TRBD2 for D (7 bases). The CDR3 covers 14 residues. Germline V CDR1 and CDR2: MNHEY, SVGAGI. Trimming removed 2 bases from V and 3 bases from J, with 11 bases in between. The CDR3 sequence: CASSYGGAIYEQYF. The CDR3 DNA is TGTGCCAGCAGTTACGGGGGGGCTATCTACGAGCAGTACTTC.

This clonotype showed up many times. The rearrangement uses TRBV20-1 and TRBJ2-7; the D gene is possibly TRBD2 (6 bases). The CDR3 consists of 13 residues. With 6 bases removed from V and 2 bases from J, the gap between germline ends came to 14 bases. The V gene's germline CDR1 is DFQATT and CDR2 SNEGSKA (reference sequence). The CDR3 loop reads CSAEGGNAYEQYF. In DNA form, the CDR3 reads TGCAGTGCGGAGGGAGGAAACGCCTACGAGCAGTACTTC.

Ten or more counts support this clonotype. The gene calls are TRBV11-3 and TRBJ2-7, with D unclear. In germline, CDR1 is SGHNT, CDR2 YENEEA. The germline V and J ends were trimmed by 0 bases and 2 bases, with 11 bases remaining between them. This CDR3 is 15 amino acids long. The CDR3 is CASSLDRARTYEQYF. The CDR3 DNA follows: TGTGCCAGCAGCTTAGATCGAGCGAGAACCTACGAGCAGTACTTC.

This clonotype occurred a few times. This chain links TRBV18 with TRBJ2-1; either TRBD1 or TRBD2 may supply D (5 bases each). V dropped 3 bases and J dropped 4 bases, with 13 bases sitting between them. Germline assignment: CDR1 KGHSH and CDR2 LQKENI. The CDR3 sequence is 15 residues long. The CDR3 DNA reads TGTGCCAGCTCACCCGCGGGCAGGGTGTACAATGAGCAGTTCTTC. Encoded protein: CASSPAGRVYNEQFF.